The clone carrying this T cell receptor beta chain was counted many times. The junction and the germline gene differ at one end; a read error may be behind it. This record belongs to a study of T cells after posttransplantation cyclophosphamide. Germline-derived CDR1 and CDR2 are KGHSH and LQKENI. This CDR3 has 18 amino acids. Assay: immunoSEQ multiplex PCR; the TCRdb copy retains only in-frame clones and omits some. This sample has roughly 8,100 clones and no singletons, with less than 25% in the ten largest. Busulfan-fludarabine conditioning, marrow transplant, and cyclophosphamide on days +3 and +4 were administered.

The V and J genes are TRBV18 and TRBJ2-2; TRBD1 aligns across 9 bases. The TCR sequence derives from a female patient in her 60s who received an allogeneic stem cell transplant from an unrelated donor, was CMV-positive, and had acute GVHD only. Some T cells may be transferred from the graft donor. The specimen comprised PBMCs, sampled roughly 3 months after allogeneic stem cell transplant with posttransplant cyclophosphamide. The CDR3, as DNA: TGTGCCAGCTCACCAACAGGGGGCCCCTCAGCAATTGCCGGGAAGCTGTTTTTT. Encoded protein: CASSPTGGPSAIAGKLFF.